Each of the 24 T cell receptor beta chains below was sequenced from the same sample in a study of beta chain features in type 1 diabetes. Every bit of the isolated RNA underwent reverse transcription, so sequencing read expressed TCRB transcripts. Generated by immunoSEQ multiplex PCR, the TCRdb table keeps only in-frame clones and is missing some. The top ten clones hold 0.62% of a sample with around 200,000 clones, about 13% of them seen once. The sequencing input was central memory CD4+ T cells from blood. These receptor sequences come from a woman younger than 30 in good health.

This chain joins TRBV7-8 and TRBJ2-1, with a possible D match to TRBD2 (5 bases). The CDR3 consists of 15 residues. The germline CDR1 and CDR2 sequences are SGHVS and FQNEAQ. V lost 6 bases and J 2 bases, leaving 14 bases between the germline ends. CDR3 sequence reads: CASRPTGIAYNEQFF. CDR3 DNA sequence: TGTGCCAGCAGACCTACGGGAATCGCCTACAATGAGCAGTTCTTC. Full variable domain (missing parts from reference TRBV7-8 and TRBJ2-1): GAGVSQSPRYKVAKRGQDVALRCDPISGHVSLFWYQQALGQGPEFLTYFQNEAQLDKSGLPSDRFFAERPEGSVSTLKIQRTQQEDSAVYLCASRPTGIAYNEQFFGPGTRLTVL.

The rearrangement links TRBV6-9 to TRBJ2-3; D possibly corresponds to TRBD2 (5 bases). Between the trimmed V and J ends, which lost 6 bases and 1 base, there was a span of 11 bases. The CDR3 is 14 amino acids. Germline V gives CDR1 MNHGY, CDR2 SVAAGI. CDR3 in DNA: TGTGCCAGCAGGCCCCGGGGAGGCACAGATACGCAGTATTTT. Translating gives CASRPRGGTDTQYF.

The chain employs TRBV9 and TRBJ2-5, with D hard to call. Trimming took 0 bases from V and 2 from J, leaving 14 bases between them. CDR3 length: 16 residues. The germline gives CDR1 SGDLS, CDR2 YYNGEE. The CDR3 here is CASSVGVNDLQETQYF. CDR3 in DNA: TGTGCCAGCAGCGTAGGAGTAAATGACTTGCAAGAGACCCAGTACTTC.

The chain combines TRBV18 with TRBJ2-5, with TRBD1 identical over 11 bases. The germline gives CDR1 KGHSH, CDR2 LQKENI. This CDR3 has 15 amino acids. V shed 4 bases, J shed 5 bases, and the junction held 6 bases outside the gene matches. CDR3 sequence reads: CASSLGQGAWETQYF. The CDR3 DNA is TGTGCCAGCTCACTTGGACAGGGGGCATGGGAGACCCAGTACTTC.

The chain links TRBV5-1 to TRBJ2-3; D gene ambiguous. This CDR3 is built from 15 residues. Per germline, CDR1 SGHRS and CDR2 YFSETQ. V dropped 0 bases and J dropped 3 bases, with 11 bases sitting between them. The CDR3 region has the DNA TGCGCCAGCAGCTTGGACAGTGGGTGGACAGATACGCAGTATTTT. Its translation is CASSLDSGWTDTQYF.

The chain is built from TRBV30 and TRBJ2-2; D is perhaps TRBD2 (5 bases). V gave up 2 bases and J gave up 13 bases, with 26 bases separating them. Germline assignment: CDR1 GTSNPN and CDR2 SVGIG (reference sequence). This CDR3 spans 16 amino acids. For the CDR3, the DNA is TGTGCCTGGAGTTTGGGTAGGCAGGACCTCTTGAGGGTGCTGTTTTTT. It translates to CAWSLGRQDLLRVLFF.

In its sample, this clone was seen a few times. The rearrangement joins TRBV9 to TRBJ2-3, with 12 bases aligning to TRBD2. With V trimmed by 2 bases and J by 1 base, 11 bases remained unmatched. The CDR3 sequence is 19 residues long. From germline, CDR1 is SGDLS and CDR2 YYNGEE. The CDR3 sequence: CASSVAGLAGSMGTDTQYF. CDR3 sequence (DNA): TGTGCCAGCAGCGTCGCTGGACTAGCGGGATCGATGGGCACAGATACGCAGTATTTT.

The gene calls are TRBV6-1 and TRBJ2-1, with 7 bases matching TRBD2. CDR1 is MNHNS, CDR2 SASEGT, per germline. The V and J ends lost 4 bases and 7 bases, in that order; junction bases with no gene match: 1. This CDR3 is 12 amino acids long. CDR3 in amino acids: CASSGGGNEQFF. CDR3 DNA sequence: TGTGCCAGCAGTGGGGGGGGAAATGAGCAGTTCTTC.

This CDR3 is CASRGASPEQYF. CDR3 in DNA: TGTGCCAGCAGAGGAGCTTCACCGGAGCAGTACTTC. The chain couples TRBV27 to TRBJ2-7; D remains unclear. The CDR3 length is 12 residues. CDR1 and CDR2 (germline): MNHEY, SMNVEV (reference sequence). The germline V and J ends were trimmed by 6 bases and 7 bases, with 13 bases remaining between them.

This clone was observed a few times. The chain links TRBV2 to TRBJ2-7; 8 bases agree with TRBD1. The length of the CDR3 is 13 residues. Looked up from germline, CDR1 is SNHLY and CDR2 is FYNNEI. The junction had 8 bases not matched to a gene; V was cut back by 6 bases and J by 7 bases. The CDR3 spells CASRGQGAGEQYF. The CDR3 DNA sequence: TGTGCCAGCAGAGGGCAGGGGGCAGGGGAGCAGTACTTC.

The sample holds a few counts of this clone. The chain links TRBV5-6 to TRBJ2-6; TRBD1 might be the D (6 bases). The CDR3 has 16 amino acids. Germline V gene lookup returns CDR1 SGHDT and CDR2 YYEEEE. The V gene lost 4 bases and the J gene lost 3 bases, with 14 bases spanning the gap. The DNA of the CDR3 is TGTGCCAGCAGCGTGAGGGGGACATTTGGGGCCAACGTCCTGACTTTC. Translation: CASSVRGTFGANVLTF.

This clone was seen a handful of times. V is TRBV30 and J is TRBJ1-1; D might be TRBD1 (5 bases). V dropped 4 bases and J dropped 0 bases, with 18 bases sitting between them. Germline CDR1 and CDR2: GTSNPN and SVGIG (reference sequence). This CDR3 region has 16 residues. In nucleotides, the CDR3 is TGTGCCTGGAAGGGGATAGTCTGGCCCATGAACACTGAAGCTTTCTTT. This gives the protein CAWKGIVWPMNTEAFF. Full variable domain (remainder filled in from reference TRBV30 and TRBJ1-1): SQTIHQWPATLVQPVGSPLSLECTVEGTSNPNLYWYRQAAGRGLQLLFYSVGIGQISSEVPQNLSASRPQDRQFILSSKKLLLSDSGFYLCAWKGIVWPMNTEAFFGQGTRLTVV.

Points on this clone: The same CDR3 arises from other DNA sequences in this sample as well. The CDR3 sequence: CASSPQGAGNQPQHF. The CDR3 DNA reads as TGTGCCAGCTCACCACAGGGGGCGGGTAATCAGCCCCAGCATTTT. J is TRBJ1-5 and V is TRBV18; 7 positions match TRBD1. CDR3 length: 15 residues. V dropped 1 base and J dropped 4; count of bases not matched to a gene: 4. Germline lookup yields CDR1 KGHSH and CDR2 LQKENI.

The rearrangement links TRBV7-3 to TRBJ1-2; D might be TRBD1 (5 bases). The CDR3 extends over 13 amino acids. The V gene's germline CDR1 is SGHTA and CDR2 FQGTGA. V lost 3 bases to trimming and J lost 5 bases, with 10 bases between them. DNA for the CDR3: TGTGCCAGCAGCTTTCAGGGCCTTTATGGCTACACCTTC. Amino acid sequence: CASSFQGLYGYTF.

This clone has just a few counts. The chain joins TRBV19 to TRBJ2-5, with 10 bases lining up with TRBD2. Germline V gene sequence: CDR1 LNHDA, CDR2 SQIVND (reference sequence). CDR3 length equals 15 residues. Trimming took 4 bases from V and 9 from J; bases not matched to a gene: 11. The CDR3 region has the DNA TGTGCCAGTAGTACTCCGGGACTAGCGTCCGAGCCCCAGTACTTC. This gives the protein CASSTPGLASEPQYF.

This clone was seen more than once but under ten times. The chain employs TRBV21-1 and TRBJ2-1; the table's D gene call, TRBD2, was not cross checked with the DNA. TRBV21-1 constitutes a pseudogene. CDR3 size: 16 residues. The CDR3 loop reads CASSKEAGSSYNEQFF. The CDR3 bases are TGTGCCAGCAGCAAAGAAGCGGGCAGCTCCTACAATGAGCAGTTCTTC.

The chain couples TRBV5-6 to TRBJ1-2; D might be TRBD1 (5 bases). Trimming removed 1 base at V and 7 bases at J, with 17 bases between. Germline V gene lookup returns CDR1 SGHDT and CDR2 YYEEEE. The CDR3 has 15 residues. The CDR3 loop reads CASSLFNSLRGGYTF. For the CDR3, the DNA is TGTGCCAGCAGCTTGTTTAATTCCCTTAGGGGTGGCTACACCTTC. The whole variable domain, remainder taken from reference TRBV5-6 and TRBJ1-2, is DAGVTQSPTHLIKTRGQQVTLRCSPKSGHDTVSWYQQALGQGPQFIFQYYEEEERQRGNFPDRFSGHQFPNYSSELNVNALLLGDSALYLCASSLFNSLRGGYTFGSGTRLTVV.

This clone was observed a handful of times. The chain links TRBV25-1 to TRBJ1-2, with TRBD1 matching 7 bases. The CDR3 is 14 residues long. V trimming: 3 bases; J trimming: 8 bases; junction bases outside the gene matches: 9. Germline V CDR1 and CDR2: MGHDK, SYGVNS. CDR3 in DNA: TGTGCCAGCAGTGATGGGTACAGGGGCGAAGGCTACACCTTC. Translated: CASSDGYRGEGYTF.

The chain is built from TRBV7-2 and TRBJ2-5, with TRBD1 as a possible D gene (6 bases). Germline CDR1 is SGHTA and CDR2 is FQGNSA. The CDR3 contains 14 residues. The ends were cut back, 1 base at V and 7 bases at J, with 13 bases in the middle. Here the CDR3 DNA reads TGTGCCAGCAGCTTAGGCAGGGGCGCAAGGACCCAGTACTTC. Protein sequence: CASSLGRGARTQYF.

The chain carries TRBV2 and TRBJ1-4; TRBD1 is a possible D gene (6 bases). This CDR3 is built from 13 residues. V was trimmed by 6 bases and J by 7 bases, leaving 12 bases between them. CDR1 SNHLY and CDR2 FYNNEI come from the germline V gene. CDR3 protein: CASSGQRGEKLFF. The DNA of the CDR3 is TGTGCCAGCAGCGGACAGAGGGGTGAAAAACTGTTTTTT.

This clone was detected only a few times. The CDR3 coding sequence is TGTGCCAGCAGTTTTCGGACAGGGTCCGCCACGAACACCGGGGAGCTGTTTTTT. It encodes CASSFRTGSATNTGELFF. V is TRBV27 and J is TRBJ2-2, with TRBD1 identical over 8 bases. The trim removed 3 bases at V and 0 bases at J, leaving 9 bases unmatched. The germline V gene encodes CDR1 MNHEY and CDR2 SMNVEV (reference sequence). The CDR3 is 18 amino acids.

This clone was seen a handful of times. The gene calls are TRBV7-9 and TRBJ2-3, with TRBD2 as a possible D gene (5 bases). V was pared by 0 bases and J by 4 bases, with 8 bases between. Germline V lookup: CDR1 SEHNR, CDR2 FQNEAQ (reference sequence). This CDR3 has 14 amino acids. CDR3 protein: CASSLAGASDTQYF. CDR3 DNA sequence: TGTGCCAGCAGCTTAGCGGGAGCTTCAGATACGCAGTATTTT.

This clone was counted only a few times. The sample holds other DNA sequences that translate to the same CDR3. V and J are TRBV2 and TRBJ1-2; weak D call: TRBD1 (5 bases). The length of the CDR3 is 12 residues. Germline V lookup: CDR1 SNHLY, CDR2 FYNNEI. V was pared by 5 bases and J by 2 bases, with 6 bases between. The CDR3 spells CASSQGNYGYTF. The CDR3 coding sequence is TGTGCCAGCAGTCAGGGCAACTATGGCTACACCTTC.

This chain connects TRBV11-1 to TRBJ2-5, with 9 bases identical to TRBD2. Trimming took 5 bases from V and 0 from J; bases not matched to a gene: 7. The germline gives CDR1 SGHAT, CDR2 FQDESV (reference sequence). The CDR3 has 16 residues. The CDR3 region has the DNA TGTGCCAGCAGCCCGCGACTAGCGGAGCACCAAGAGACCCAGTACTTC. Translation: CASSPRLAEHQETQYF. The entire variable domain, with the rest obtained from reference TRBV11-1 and TRBJ2-5, is as follows: EAEVAQSPRYKITEKSQAVAFWCDPISGHATLYWYRQILGQGPELLVQFQDESVVDDSQLPKDRFSAERLKGVDSTLKIQPAELGDSAMYLCASSPRLAEHQETQYFGPGTRLLVL.